These T cell receptor beta chains were read from a single sample in a study of blood T cell repertoires in COVID-19. The method was immunoSEQ multiplex PCR; TCRdb's version includes in-frame clones alone and lacks a portion of them. The profile shows approximately 190,000 clones, around 80% of them singletons. The source material was peripheral blood. The origin of the receptors is a human donor in a cohort sampled during active COVID-19. The conserved cysteine and the conserved F or W are not part of the CDR3 here.

v_call	j_call	cdr3_aa
TRBV30	TRBJ1-3	AWGGTGDPRRTIY
TRBV6-1	TRBJ1-5	ASSEVYQPQH
TRBV12-3/TRBV12-4	TRBJ1-1	ASSSGQLEAF
TRBV2	TRBJ1-5	ASSVDRASNQPQH
TRBV27	TRBJ1-1	ASSLDRGAEAF
TRBV25-1	TRBJ1-2	ASSEYWHGYT
TRBV5-1	TRBJ2-7	ASSLRAGGPEQY
TRBV24-1	TRBJ1-5	ATSPQGGHQPQH
TRBV19	TRBJ1-5	ASSILRSNQPQH
TRBV24-1	TRBJ1-1	ATRGPGQNTEAF
TRBV5-1	TRBJ2-1	ASSLAGTGVSEQF
TRBV5-1	TRBJ2-5	ASSPRSDRMGTQY
TRBV11-2	TRBJ1-2	ASSKDSMSGYT
TRBV7-3	TRBJ2-3	ASSFGGAGTDTQY
TRBV6-2/TRBV6-3	TRBJ1-5	ASSATGFYQPQH
TRBV7-9	TRBJ2-3	ASSLALAGGTDTQY
TRBV19	TRBJ2-1	ASRRASGYNEQF